A single sample is the source of the 19 T cell receptor beta chains below, sequenced in a study of identical twins. TCRdb called the 5' RACE reads again in MiXCR, with one record for every CDR3 protein. The sample records more than 200,000 distinct CDR3 sequences, less than 9.5% being singletons. Sequencing used memory (CD45RO+) T cells sorted from blood. These receptors were collected from a woman between 18 and 29 years old in good health.

This clonotype was counted many times. J is TRBJ2-4 and V is TRBV12-3 or TRBV12-4, with 13 bases lining up with TRBD2. J gave up 8 bases and V 5 bases, and 9 bases lay outside the gene matches. The CDR3 covers 16 residues. The CDR3 is CASSPRTSGSVDIQYF. The CDR3 DNA reads as TGTGCCAGCAGTCCTCGGACTAGCGGGAGTGTAGACATTCAGTACTTC.

This clonotype was found a few times. The chain has TRBV2 and TRBJ2-2; D might be TRBD1 (5 bases). The V end lost 5 bases, the J end lost 6 bases, and 13 bases lay between the germline ends. The CDR3 has 14 residues. Per germline, CDR1 SNHLY and CDR2 FYNNEI. The CDR3 DNA reads as TGTGCCAGCAGTTCCGACAGCCTCCCCGGGGAGCTGTTTTTT. Protein product: CASSSDSLPGELFF. The full variable domain, completed using reference TRBV2 and TRBJ2-2, is EPEVTQTPSHQVTQMGQEVILRCVPISNHLYFYWYRQILGQKVEFLVSFYNNEISEKSEIFDDQFSVERPDGSNFTLKIRSTKLEDSAMYFCASSSDSLPGELFFGEGSRLTVL.

This clonotype has more than one count but fewer than ten. The chain is built from TRBV4-3 and TRBJ2-3; D is perhaps TRBD1 or TRBD2 (5 bases each). V shed 1 base and J shed 2 bases, with 10 bases lying between them. This CDR3 contains 15 residues. CDR1 and CDR2 from the germline V gene are LGHNA and YSLEER. CDR3 amino acids: CASSQGGIITDTQYF. For the CDR3, the DNA is TGCGCCAGCAGCCAAGGGGGGATAATCACAGATACGCAGTATTTT.

The chain is built from TRBV2 and TRBJ2-1; maybe TRBD1 (5 bases). Germline V gene sequence: CDR1 SNHLY, CDR2 FYNNEI. The CDR3 has 14 amino acids. V lost 2 bases to trimming and J lost 7 bases, with 12 bases between them. The CDR3 loop reads CASSELGLGNEQFF. The CDR3 DNA reads as TGTGCCAGCAGTGAACTGGGGCTCGGGAATGAGCAGTTCTTC. Supplemented by reference TRBV2 and TRBJ2-1, the full variable domain reads EPEVTQTPSHQVTQMGQEVILRCVPISNHLYFYWYRQILGQKVEFLVSFYNNEISEKSEIFDDQFSVERPDGSNFTLKIRSTKLEDSAMYFCASSELGLGNEQFFGPGTRLTVL.

In its sample, this clonotype was seen a few times. The chain carries TRBV9 and TRBJ2-3, with TRBD2 as a possible D gene (6 bases). The germline V gene has CDR1 SGDLS and CDR2 YYNGEE. The CDR3 loop spans 16 amino acids. The germline V and J ends were trimmed by 3 bases and 3 bases, with 17 bases remaining between them. The CDR3: CASSALIAEPTDTQYF. CDR3 in DNA: TGTGCCAGCAGCGCGCTGATAGCGGAACCTACAGATACGCAGTATTTT.

The chain employs TRBV20-1 and TRBJ2-2; tentative D call: TRBD2 (7 bases). Between the trimmed V and J ends, which lost 2 bases and 3 bases, there was a span of 19 bases. CDR3 length: 17 residues. CDR1 is DFQATT and CDR2 is SNEGSKA in the germline V gene (reference sequence). CDR3 in DNA: TGCAGTGCTAGAAGGGCCGGGGGGCCTCGGGACACCGGGGAGCTGTTTTTT. The encoded protein is CSARRAGGPRDTGELFF.

The sample holds many counts of this clonotype. The gene calls are TRBV2 and TRBJ2-1, with 9 bases matching TRBD2. This CDR3 has 18 residues. CDR1 and CDR2 from the germline V gene are SNHLY and FYNNEI. After removal of 5 bases from V and 2 bases from J, the junction contained 13 bases not matched to a gene. This CDR3 reads CASSLSYSGGLPYNEQFF. In nucleotides, the CDR3 is TGTGCCAGCAGTTTATCCTATAGCGGGGGCCTTCCCTACAATGAGCAGTTCTTC.

V is TRBV20-1 and J is TRBJ1-2; 10 bases align to TRBD1. CDR1 DFQATT and CDR2 SNEGSKA come from the germline V gene (reference sequence). V gave up 6 bases and J gave up 6 bases; unmatched junction bases: 7. The CDR3 is 13 residues long. The CDR3 nucleotides are TGCAGTGCGAGGGACAGGGGCGAGGATGGCTACACCTTC. Translating it yields CSARDRGEDGYTF.

This clonotype has a handful of counts. The chain combines TRBV4-2 with TRBJ1-1; tentatively, D is TRBD1 (6 bases). This CDR3 comprises 14 residues. CDR1 is LGHNA and CDR2 is YNFKEQ in the germline V gene. Trimming shortened V by 5 bases and J by 0 bases, and 10 bases separated the two germline ends. The CDR3 nucleotides read TGTGCCAGCAGCATCAGGGGCCTGAACACTGAAGCTTTCTTT. Its translation: CASSIRGLNTEAFF.

This chain links TRBV5-1 with TRBJ2-5; TRBD1 matches 8 bases. Trimming cost V 0 bases and J 1 base; bases outside gene matches: 8. CDR1 SGHRS and CDR2 YFSETQ come from the germline V gene. This CDR3 contains 17 residues. Here the CDR3 reads CASSLGSGQGSQETQYF. In nucleotides, the CDR3 is TGCGCCAGCAGCTTGGGAAGTGGACAGGGTAGCCAAGAGACCCAGTACTTC.

This clonotype was seen ten or more times. This rearrangement joins TRBV9 to TRBJ2-4, with D possibly being TRBD2 (5 bases). The V end lost 4 bases, the J end lost 10 bases, and 24 bases lay between the germline ends. CDR3 length: 16 amino acids. Germline values: CDR1 SGDLS, CDR2 YYNGEE. The CDR3 nucleotides are TGTGCCAGCAGCAGTAGCACAGCTGGCGGGTCTATTATTCAGTACTTC. Its protein is CASSSSTAGGSIIQYF.

This clonotype was observed a few times. The chain recombines TRBV7-2 with TRBJ1-5, with D uncertain. With 3 bases removed from V and 3 bases from J, the gap between germline ends came to 6 bases. The CDR3 sequence is 13 residues long. Germline lookup yields CDR1 SGHTA and CDR2 FQGNSA. The CDR3 nucleotides read TGTGCCAGCAGCTTTTCGGACAATCAGCCCCAGCATTTT. Translation: CASSFSDNQPQHF.

This chain's CDR3 is CATSDRGMTDTQYF. CDR3 sequence (DNA): TGTGCCACCAGTGACCGCGGGATGACAGATACGCAGTATTTT. The rearrangement joins TRBV24-1 to TRBJ2-3, with a weak D call TRBD2 (6 bases). The germline CDR1 and CDR2 sequences are KGHDR and SFDVKD. Between the trimmed V and J ends, which lost 4 bases and 3 bases, there was a span of 10 bases. This CDR3 has 14 residues.

Only a few counts were recorded for this clonotype. CDR3 region: CASRLGRKRNQPQHF. The CDR3 DNA sequence: TGTGCAAGTCGCTTAGGTAGAAAACGCAATCAGCCCCAGCATTTT. The V call is TRBV12-2, the J call TRBJ1-5. TRBV12-2 counts as a pseudogene. This CDR3 is built from 15 residues.

The chain carries TRBV5-6 and TRBJ1-6; no definite D call. The V and J ends lost 2 bases and 6 bases respectively, with 9 bases between them. The germline CDR1 and CDR2 sequences are SGHDT and YYEEEE. CDR3 length: 14 residues. CDR3 in DNA: TGTGCCAGCAGCTTAAGTCTCCTTAATTCACCCCTCCACTTT. Translation gives CASSLSLLNSPLHF.

This clonotype was picked up one time. The rearrangement joins TRBV5-1 to TRBJ2-2, with D perhaps matching TRBD2 (7 bases). Per germline, CDR1 SGHRS and CDR2 YFSETQ. The CDR3 spans 18 residues. V was pared by 1 base and J by 6 bases, with 22 bases between. The CDR3 DNA sequence: TGCGCCAGCAGCTTGAACTCTCACGGGGGGCGACGTCCCGGGGAGCTGTTTTTT. Protein sequence: CASSLNSHGGRRPGELFF.

This clonotype appeared a few times. The V and J genes are TRBV3-1 and TRBJ2-5, with D maybe TRBD1 (7 bases). The CDR3 contains 16 residues. Trimming took off 0 bases at V and 5 bases at J, with 16 bases between the two ends. Germline V gene sequence: CDR1 LGHDT, CDR2 YNNKEL (reference sequence). This CDR3 is CASSQEDREVVETQYF. In DNA, the CDR3 is TGTGCCAGCAGCCAAGAAGACAGGGAGGTTGTGGAGACCCAGTACTTC.

V gene TRBV20-1 combines with J gene TRBJ2-3; TRBD2 matches 9 bases. This CDR3 region has 17 residues. After removal of 1 base from V and 0 bases from J, the junction contained 8 bases not matched to a gene. Per germline, CDR1 DFQATT and CDR2 SNEGSKA (reference sequence). The CDR3 DNA reads TGCAGTGCTAGAGTTCTAGCGGGGCCCCCGAGCACAGATACGCAGTATTTT. Translated, it gives CSARVLAGPPSTDTQYF.

The gene calls are TRBV5-6 and TRBJ2-3; 9 positions agree with TRBD2. Trimming removed 4 bases from V and 3 bases from J; junction bases left unmatched: 3. The germline gives CDR1 SGHDT, CDR2 YYEEEE. The length of the CDR3 is 14 residues. The CDR3 DNA reads as TGTGCCAGCAGCCCCGGACTAGCGACAGATACGCAGTATTTT. Its protein product is CASSPGLATDTQYF.